This T cell receptor beta chain was captured by sequencing in a study of a mutant IDH1 vaccine in newly diagnosed glioma. Sequencing used immunoSEQ multiplex PCR; TCRdb keeps in-frame clones, though not all of them. The data show around 60,000 clones, roughly 84% seen once. A remark on this clone: As yet, its antigen is unknown.

Specified time point: week 23, last vaccination. Vaccination used 300 ug of mutant IDH1 20-mer peptide per dose, with topical imiquimod. The receptor was derived from a man aged 30-40 years with glioma. The starting material was PBMCs, obtained from a glioma patient whose treatment included an IDH1 peptide vaccine.

The CDR3 coding sequence is TGTGCCAGCAAAGGGAAGGGGGTATCTGGGGCCAACGTCCTGACTTTC. This encodes CASKGKGVSGANVLTF. The chain combines TRBV2 with TRBJ2-6; possible D gene TRBD1, 6 bases. The CDR3 is 16 amino acids. V was trimmed by 7 bases and J by 1 base, leaving 14 bases between them. The germline V gene encodes CDR1 SNHLY and CDR2 FYNNEI.